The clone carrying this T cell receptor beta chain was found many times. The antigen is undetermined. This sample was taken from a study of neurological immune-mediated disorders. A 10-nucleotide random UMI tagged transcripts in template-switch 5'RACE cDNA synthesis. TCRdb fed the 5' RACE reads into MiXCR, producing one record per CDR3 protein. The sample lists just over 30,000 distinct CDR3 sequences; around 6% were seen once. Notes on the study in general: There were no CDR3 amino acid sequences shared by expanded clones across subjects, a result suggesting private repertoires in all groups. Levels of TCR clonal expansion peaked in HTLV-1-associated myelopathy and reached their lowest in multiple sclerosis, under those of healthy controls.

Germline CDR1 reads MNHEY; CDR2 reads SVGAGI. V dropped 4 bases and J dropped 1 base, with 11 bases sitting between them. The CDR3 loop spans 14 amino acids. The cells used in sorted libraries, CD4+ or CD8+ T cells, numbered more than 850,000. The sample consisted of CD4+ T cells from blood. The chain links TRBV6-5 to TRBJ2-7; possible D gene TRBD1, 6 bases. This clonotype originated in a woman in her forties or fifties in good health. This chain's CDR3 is CASSSFGQSYEQYF. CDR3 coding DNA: TGTGCCAGCAGTTCCTTCGGACAGTCCTACGAGCAGTACTTC.